Below are 9 T cell receptor beta chains sequenced from a single sample in a study of beta chain features in type 1 diabetes. As every portion of the isolated RNA was reverse transcribed, the sequencing read expressed TCRB transcripts. Sequencing used immunoSEQ multiplex PCR; TCRdb keeps in-frame clones, though not all of them. The sample consists of some 330,000 clones, approximately 10% of them appearing once. The sample taken for sequencing was naive CD4+ T cells from blood. These receptors were collected from a woman under 40 in good health.

This sequence joins TRBV6-1 and TRBJ2-5; 9 nucleotides agree with TRBD1. J gave up 5 bases and V 4 bases, and 5 bases lay outside the gene matches. This CDR3 contains 14 residues. Germline V gives CDR1 MNHNS, CDR2 SASEGT. The CDR3 region is CASSVQGAAETQYF. Written as DNA, the CDR3 is TGTGCCAGCAGTGTACAGGGGGCGGCGGAGACCCAGTACTTC.

V and J are TRBV30 and TRBJ1-4, with D hard to call. With 2 bases removed from V and 4 bases from J, the gap between germline ends came to 11 bases. This CDR3 spans 14 amino acids. CDR1 and CDR2 (germline): GTSNPN, SVGIG (reference sequence). In DNA form, the CDR3 reads TGTGCCTGGAGTTATTTACGGAGTAATGAAAAACTGTTTTTT. Protein product: CAWSYLRSNEKLFF. Together with reference TRBV30 and TRBJ1-4, the CDR3 gives the full variable domain: SQTIHQWPATLVQPVGSPLSLECTVEGTSNPNLYWYRQAAGRGLQLLFYSVGIGQISSEVPQNLSASRPQDRQFILSSKKLLLSDSGFYLCAWSYLRSNEKLFFGSGTQLSVL.

This clone was recorded a few times. The V gene is TRBV28, the J gene TRBJ2-7; no clear D gene. The germline V gene has CDR1 MDHEN and CDR2 SYDVKM. The CDR3 consists of 13 residues. V gave up 2 bases and J gave up 1 base, with 6 bases separating them. This CDR3 reads CASSLPRSYEQYF. The CDR3 region has the DNA TGTGCCAGCAGTTTACCTAGGTCCTACGAGCAGTACTTC.

This chain connects TRBV11-1 to TRBJ2-3; 12 bases match TRBD2. CDR1 and CDR2 from the germline V gene are SGHAT and FQDESV (reference sequence). The CDR3 loop spans 17 amino acids. J gave up 2 bases and V 7 bases, and 10 bases lay outside the gene matches. CDR3 nucleotide sequence: TGTGCCAGCACTCCGGTCGGGACTAGCGGGCCCACAGATACGCAGTATTTT. Protein: CASTPVGTSGPTDTQYF.

This clone was counted a few times. The chain employs TRBV6-6 and TRBJ2-5; D is unresolved. The CDR3 is made up of 15 amino acids. CDR1 is MNHNY, CDR2 SVGAGI, per germline (reference sequence). Trimming stripped 2 bases from V and 1 base from J, with 11 bases between. The CDR3 loop reads CASSYDDWSQETQYF. The DNA for the CDR3 is TGTGCCAGCAGTTACGACGACTGGTCCCAAGAGACCCAGTACTTC.

CDR3 DNA: TGTGCCACCGCCACAGGGGGCAATCAGCCCCAGCATTTT. This sequence encodes CATATGGNQPQHF. The chain links TRBV15 to TRBJ1-5; 7 bases match TRBD1. Unmatched junction bases numbered 3, after V lost 8 bases and J lost 2 bases. Per the germline V gene, CDR1 is LNHNV and CDR2 is YYDKDF (reference sequence). CDR3 size: 13 residues.

The chain links TRBV27 to TRBJ1-4; TRBD1 agrees at 11 bases. Germline V gene lookup returns CDR1 MNHEY and CDR2 SMNVEV (reference sequence). V trimming: 8 bases; J trimming: 7 bases; junction bases outside the gene matches: 6. The length of the CDR3 is 14 residues. CDR3 protein: CASRRTGGSEKLFF. Written as DNA, the CDR3 is TGTGCCAGCCGACGGACAGGGGGCTCTGAAAAACTGTTTTTT.

This clone was counted only a few times. This chain connects TRBV9 to TRBJ2-7, with D perhaps TRBD2 (6 bases). Deletions cut 3 bases from V and 7 bases from J, with 14 bases between. From germline, CDR1 is SGDLS and CDR2 YYNGEE. The CDR3 is 13 amino acids. CDR3 loop: CASSAPGAREQYF. DNA of the CDR3: TGTGCCAGCAGCGCCCCGGGAGCTAGGGAGCAGTACTTC. The variable domain in full, completed from reference TRBV9 and TRBJ2-7, reads DSGVTQTPKHLITATGQRVTLRCSPRSGDLSVYWYQQSLDQGLQFLIQYYNGEERAKGNILERFSAQQFPDLHSELNLSSLELGDSALYFCASSAPGAREQYFGPGTRLTVT.

The J gene is TRBJ2-5, the V gene TRBV28; the match to TRBD1 covers 7 bases. This CDR3 contains 18 residues. Germline lookup yields CDR1 MDHEN and CDR2 SYDVKM. Losses at the gene ends were 5 bases for V and 3 bases for J; bases not matched to a gene: 18. The CDR3 loop is CASSPTVPTGTTKETQYF. In nucleotides, the CDR3 is TGTGCCAGCAGTCCGACTGTCCCGACAGGGACAACTAAAGAGACCCAGTACTTC.